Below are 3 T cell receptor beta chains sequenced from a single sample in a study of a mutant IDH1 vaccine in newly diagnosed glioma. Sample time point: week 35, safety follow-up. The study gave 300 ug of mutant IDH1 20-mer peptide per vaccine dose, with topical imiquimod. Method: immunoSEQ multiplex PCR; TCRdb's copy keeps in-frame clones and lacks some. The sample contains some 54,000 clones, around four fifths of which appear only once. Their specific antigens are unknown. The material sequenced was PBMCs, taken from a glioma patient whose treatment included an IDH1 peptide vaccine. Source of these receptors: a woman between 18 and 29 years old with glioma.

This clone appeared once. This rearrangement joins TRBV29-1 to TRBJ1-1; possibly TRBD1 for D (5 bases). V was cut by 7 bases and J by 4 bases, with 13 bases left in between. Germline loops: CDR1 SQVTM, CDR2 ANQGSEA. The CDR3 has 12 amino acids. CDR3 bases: TGCAGCGCCGGGGGGGGGTCCACTGAAGCTTTCTTT. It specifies CSAGGGSTEAFF. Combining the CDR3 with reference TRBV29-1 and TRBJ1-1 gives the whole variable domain SAVISQKPSRDICQRGTSLTIQCQVDSQVTMMFWYRQQPGQSLTLIATANQGSEATYESGFVIDKFPISRPNLTFSTLTVSNMSPEDSSIYLCSAGGGSTEAFFGQGTRLTVV.

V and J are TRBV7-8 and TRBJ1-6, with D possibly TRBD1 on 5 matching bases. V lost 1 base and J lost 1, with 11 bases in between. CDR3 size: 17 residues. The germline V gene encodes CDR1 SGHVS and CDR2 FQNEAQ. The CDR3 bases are TGTGCCAGCAGCTTAGACTGGGGGAATTCCTATAATTCACCCCTCCACTTT. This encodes CASSLDWGNSYNSPLHF. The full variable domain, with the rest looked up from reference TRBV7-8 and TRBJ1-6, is GAGVSQSPRYKVAKRGQDVALRCDPISGHVSLFWYQQALGQGPEFLTYFQNEAQLDKSGLPSDRFFAERPEGSVSTLKIQRTQQEDSAVYLCASSLDWGNSYNSPLHFGNGTRLTVT.

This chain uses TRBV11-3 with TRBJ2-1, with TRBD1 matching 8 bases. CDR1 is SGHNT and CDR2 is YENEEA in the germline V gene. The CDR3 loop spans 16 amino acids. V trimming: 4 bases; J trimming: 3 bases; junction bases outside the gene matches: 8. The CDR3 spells CASSSNEGQDYNEQFF. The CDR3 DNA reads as TGTGCCAGCAGCTCCAATGAGGGACAGGACTACAATGAGCAGTTCTTC.